This T cell receptor beta chain stems from a study of blood T cell repertoires in COVID-19. About the study: Samples representing acute and convalescent COVID-19 were sourced from the United States, Italy and Spain. PBMCs, B-cell-depleted T cells, or T cells provided the cDNA or gDNA that made up the material.

Germline CDR1 reads LNHNV; CDR2 reads YYDKDF (reference sequence). CDR3 size: 14 residues. The ends were cut back, 6 bases at V and 5 bases at J, with 16 bases in the middle. Under the authors' procedure: Quantification of nucleated cells was approximated via reference gene primer amplification. Method: immunoSEQ multiplex PCR; TCRdb's copy keeps in-frame clones and lacks some. D and trimming come from the DNA, and the V and J calls and clone size come from that table. Among 45,000 or so clones listed, roughly 90% were seen once. This rearrangement joins TRBV15 to TRBJ1-2, with D maybe TRBD1 (6 bases). The clonotype was recovered from a man older than 75 with acute or convalescent COVID-19. Material for sequencing was peripheral blood. For the CDR3, the DNA is TGTGCCACCAGGACGGGGGGCAAGGTGTATGGCTACACCTTC. The encoded protein is CATRTGGKVYGYTF.